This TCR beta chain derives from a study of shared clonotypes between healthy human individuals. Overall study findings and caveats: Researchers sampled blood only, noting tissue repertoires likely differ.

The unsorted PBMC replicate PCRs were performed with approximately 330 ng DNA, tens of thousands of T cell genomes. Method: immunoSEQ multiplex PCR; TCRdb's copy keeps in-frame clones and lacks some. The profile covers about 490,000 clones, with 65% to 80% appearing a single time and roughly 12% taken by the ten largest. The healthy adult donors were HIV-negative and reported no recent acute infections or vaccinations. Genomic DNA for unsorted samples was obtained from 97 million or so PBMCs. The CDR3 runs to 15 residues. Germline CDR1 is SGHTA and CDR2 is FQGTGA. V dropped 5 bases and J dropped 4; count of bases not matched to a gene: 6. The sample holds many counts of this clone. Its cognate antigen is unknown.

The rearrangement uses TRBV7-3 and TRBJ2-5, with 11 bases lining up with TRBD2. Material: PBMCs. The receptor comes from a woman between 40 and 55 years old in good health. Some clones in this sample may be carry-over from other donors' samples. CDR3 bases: TGTGCCAGCAGCACAGGGACTAGCGGATCAGAGACCCAGTACTTC. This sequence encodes CASSTGTSGSETQYF.